The rows below give T cell receptor beta chains drawn from one sample of a study of beta chain features in type 1 diabetes. Sequenced by immunoSEQ multiplex PCR; TCRdb stores in-frame clones only, minus some. This sample yields about 27,000 clones, of which 56% are seen a single time; under 1.5% belongs to the top ten. The sample consisted of Tregs from blood. These receptors were obtained from a young woman with type 1 diabetes. CDR3s leave out the opening cysteine and the closing phenylalanine or tryptophan. Each record gives: J gene, V gene, CDR3 protein.

>TRBJ2-3|TRBV5-6
ASSLLGGRASDTQY
>TRBJ2-6|TRBV4-1
ASSRDRGGPSGANVLT
>TRBJ1-1|TRBV7-6
ASSSTGGTAF
>TRBJ2-1|TRBV19
ASSIEGTSGHNEQF
>TRBJ2-3|TRBV4-3
ASSQDRQGYDTQY
>TRBJ2-7|TRBV18
ASSPPGTGTYEQY
>TRBJ2-2|TRBV9
ASRPTGANTGELF
>TRBJ1-4|TRBV7-9
ASSLNRGSLTNEKLF
>TRBJ2-3|TRBV18
ASSPPSGFTDTQY
>TRBJ2-6|TRBV7-2
ASSPLTGTSALT
>TRBJ2-5|TRBV9
ASSVQAGVETQY
>TRBJ2-3|TRBV19
ASSSRLAGGFTDTQY
>TRBJ1-1|TRBV14
ASSQYGGRTEAF
>TRBJ2-3|TRBV10-3
AISRLDTQY
>TRBJ2-3|TRBV7-2
ASSLPTSGTDTQY
>TRBJ1-3|TRBV6-5
ASRARVGNTIY
>TRBJ2-5|TRBV5-1
ASSQGQGKETQY
>TRBJ1-2|TRBV7-2
ASSFSTGLNYGYT
>TRBJ2-1|TRBV7-9
ASSLVEGGPQF
>TRBJ1-5|TRBV5-6
ASSFQNQPQH
>TRBJ2-7|TRBV18
ASSPDRGHEQY
>TRBJ1-1|TRBV4-2
ASSQRGQRNTEAF
>TRBJ1-3|TRBV7-2
ASSLESNTIY
>TRBJ1-4|TRBV7-6
ASSLGGPGEKLF
>TRBJ2-3|TRBV6-1
ASSEGWTSGSTDTQY
>TRBJ1-1|TRBV15
ATSGNTAQKAF
>TRBJ1-1|TRBV10-3
AIRTGGTEAF
>TRBJ1-1|TRBV10-3
AISETPYSDSGRTEAF
>TRBJ1-6|TRBV5-1
ASSLAGTGDSPLH